This T cell receptor beta chain stems from a study of technical replicates of blood from a handful of donors (dated by TCRdb to the late 2010s). Library generation was performed with the immunoSEQ multiplex PCR assay. TCRdb holds this immuneACCESS table with in-frame rearrangements only. Some clones are missing; in checked studies, unresolved V genes explain under half, and the rest has no known cause. This sample is represented by 65,000 to 90,000 clones; about 90% of them were singletons. The ten largest account for approximately 0.25% of the sample. A remark on this clone: Its antigen is still unknown. Base quality data are lacking; no much larger clone is found one base away.

The CDR3 goes from the cysteine to the phenylalanine over 14 residues. The kept DNA is CDR3 alone, 42 bases in frame from the first base. The junction carries 12 bases between V and J, which are trimmed by 2 bases and 5 bases respectively. In the germline V gene, CDR1 corresponds to SGHTA and CDR2 to FQGTGA. The sequenced sample consisted of T cells isolated from PBMCs. This chain joins TRBV7-3 to TRBJ1-2, with a tentative D gene TRBD1 over 5 matching bases. The receptor's source is a human donor in good health. The nucleotides are TGTGCCAGCAGCTTACCGCAGGGTCAGTATGGCTACACCTTC. It codes for CASSLPQGQYGYTF.